The present entry profiles one TCR beta chain with its context. The antigen it recognizes is unknown. The record has no base qualities; no much larger clone is one base away. The CDR3 regions of human TCRbeta chains were subjected to immunosequencing. Regarding the original processing steps: TCRs in the repertoires were matched against a reference library of SARS-CoV-2-specific TCRs that had been generated with the MIRA antigen-specificity platform. Breadth meant the fraction of unique TCRs that were SARS-CoV-2-associated, whereas depth meant the fraction of total T cells that were SARS-CoV-2-associated. Each spike-specific TCR was assigned to its reactive spike region and to a CD4 or CD8 class using the MIRA data. Log10-transformed breadth and depth values were compared by one-way ANOVA with Sidak's multiple comparisons tests. TCRdb holds this immuneACCESS table with in-frame rearrangements only. Some clones are missing; in checked studies, unresolved V genes explain under half, and the rest has no known cause. Clone size and the V and J calls come from that table; the DNA yielded D and trimming. This sample is represented by about 47,000 clones; about 80% of them were singletons. Roughly 22% of the sample belongs to the ten largest clones.

Explained via the paper, the time point label denotes: about 28 days (+/-7) after the second vaccine dose. The sample's treatment or condition label, decoded: meningococcal conjugate vaccine given as trial control. Vaccinee samples were obtained from the UK trials COV001 and COV002, which included a single-blind randomized controlled phase 2/3 trial of AZD1222 (ChAdOx1 nCoV-19) in healthy adults. For TCRbeta chain sequencing, PBMC samples were collected from trial participants at day 0 and at day 28 after the second dose. The sample comes from a study of T cell responses to AZD1222 COVID-19 vaccine (dated by TCRdb to about 2021). Notes on the research overall: TCR sequencing was performed for 230 to 250 trial participants, of whom roughly 200 were given two doses of AZD1222 and roughly 25 were given two doses of MenACWY control vaccine. Trial participants were enrolled by age into subgroups of 18-55, 56-69 and 70-plus years, and around 150, 28 and 57 TCR-sequenced participants, respectively, were included in these subgroups.

The study at large found these results: A significant rise in spike-specific TCR breadth and depth was observed after two AZD1222 doses relative to day 0 and relative to MenACWY recipients. Nearly half of unique spike-specific TCRs reportedly recognized epitopes outside regions mutated in the B.1.351 and B.1.1.7 variants. The whole spike protein was spanned by vaccine-associated CD4 TCRs, and dominant responses were seen in regions 160-218 and 743-854. The 56-69-year group was small, and its depth increase did not reach significance, likely because of low power. Because no day 14 peak-response samples were available, repertoires were characterized only after the peak T cell response. Participants were mostly white British and included more females than males, and it was suggested by the authors that clonal diversity may have been underestimated. Conclusions about previously exposed vaccinees are limited because only six or seven AZD1222 recipients were SARS-CoV-2 seropositive at baseline.

Measured from the cysteine to the phenylalanine, the CDR3 is 14 residues long. CDR3 DNA only is kept here, 42 bases in frame from base 1. CDR1 and CDR2 are read off the germline V gene as SNHLY and FYNNEI. The trim is 3 bases for V and 7 bases for J, with a gap of 15 bases between the germline ends. Material: peripheral blood, obtained 28 days after the second dose of the MenACWY control vaccine. This TCR was recovered from an adult who received the MenACWY meningococcal vaccine as a control. The chain uses TRBV2 and TRBJ1-1; the D gene remains uncertain. The DNA sequence follows: TGTGCCAGCAGTGAGGCGGGAGGGTTCCTTGAAGCTTTCTTT. Its protein product is CASSEAGGFLEAFF.